The TCR beta chain under discussion was sequenced for a study of T cell clonality in common variable immunodeficiency. Repertoires were generated with immunoSEQ multiplex PCR, while TCRdb's copy carries only in-frame clones and drops some. This sample has about 39,000 clones and no singletons, with around 2.8% in the ten largest. Remarks on this clone: The read ends 3 residues shy of where the CDR3 ends; the end is completed using the germline J gene.

The CDR3 is made up of 14 amino acids. Germline V CDR1 and CDR2: SQVTM, ANQGSEA. V gave up 6 bases and J gave up 4 bases; unmatched junction bases: 6. The V gene is TRBV29-1, the J gene TRBJ2-7; 13 bases align to TRBD2. Sequencing was done on a sample of peripheral blood mononuclear cells. This receptor was taken from a person aged 18-69 years in good health. CDR3 DNA, as far as it was read: TGCAGCGTGGGGAGACTAGCGGGAGGTTACGAG. It encodes CSVGRLAGGYE. The whole CDR3 sequence is CSVGRLAGGYEQYF.